A single sample is the source of the 23 T cell receptor beta chains below, sequenced in a study of response to subunit inactivated influenza vaccine. TCRdb used MiXCR to reprocess the RT-PCR reads, holding one entry per CDR3 protein. The profile shows hundreds of thousands of distinct CDR3 sequences, less than 8% of them singletons. The starting material was PBMCs from blood, obtained around 25 months after vaccination. The receptors here all came from a man between 45 and 75 years old who received an inactivated influenza vaccine.

This clonotype was observed many times. J is TRBJ2-3 and V is TRBV11-2; 8 positions agree with TRBD2. The CDR3 has 15 residues. The V segment lost 3 bases and the J segment 0 bases; nucleotides outside the gene matches: 2. Germline CDR1 SGHAT, CDR2 FQNNGV. This CDR3 reads CASSFQRGSTDTQYF. For the CDR3, the DNA is TGTGCCAGCAGCTTTCAGCGGGGGAGCACAGATACGCAGTATTTT.

This clonotype occurred a few times. V is TRBV20-1 and J is TRBJ2-3; 9 positions match TRBD2. Germline CDR1 and CDR2: DFQATT and SNEGSKA (reference sequence). The CDR3 has 15 amino acids. V shed 6 bases and J 0 bases; nucleotides not matched to a gene: 7. CDR3 amino acids: CSAWTSAPSTDTQYF. DNA for the CDR3: TGCAGTGCCTGGACTAGCGCACCGAGCACAGATACGCAGTATTTT.

This clonotype has ten or more counts. The chain carries TRBV5-1 and TRBJ2-7; either TRBD1 or TRBD2 may supply D (5 bases each). The CDR3 covers 14 residues. Trimming shortened V by 4 bases and J by 0 bases, and 11 bases separated the two germline ends. Germline V gene lookup returns CDR1 SGHRS and CDR2 YFSETQ. The CDR3 DNA reads as TGCGCCAGCAGCGTCGGGACGGACTCCTACGAGCAGTACTTC. This translates into CASSVGTDSYEQYF.

This chain uses TRBV4-2 with TRBJ2-3, with TRBD2 matching over 8 bases. J gave up 6 bases and V 3 bases, and 11 bases lay outside the gene matches. The length of the CDR3 is 16 residues. Germline CDR1 is LGHNA and CDR2 is YNFKEQ. This chain's CDR3 is CASSQEFGGASDTQYF. The CDR3 nucleotides read TGTGCCAGCAGCCAGGAGTTCGGGGGGGCTTCGGATACGCAGTATTTT.

This clonotype was seen repeatedly, ten times or more. The genes are TRBV12-3 or TRBV12-4 and TRBJ2-5, with 7 positions matching TRBD1. This CDR3 has 15 amino acids. Losses at the gene ends were 6 bases for V and 6 bases for J; bases not matched to a gene: 13. The CDR3 region has the DNA TGTGCCAGCAGCCGCACCGACAGGGAAGGGAAGACCCAGTACTTC. Translation: CASSRTDREGKTQYF.

This clonotype was detected a few times. The chain carries TRBV7-9 and TRBJ1-1, with 7 bases lining up with TRBD1. This CDR3 spans 15 amino acids. Germline CDR1 reads SEHNR; CDR2 reads FQNEAQ (reference sequence). Losses at the gene ends were 2 bases for V and 3 bases for J; bases not matched to a gene: 6. DNA for the CDR3: TGTGCCAGCAGCTTAAGCCGACAGGGAGACACTGAAGCTTTCTTT. It yields the protein CASSLSRQGDTEAFF. The whole variable domain, filled in from reference TRBV7-9 and TRBJ1-1, reads DTGVSQNPRHKITKRGQNVTFRCDPISEHNRLYWYRQTLGQGPEFLTYFQNEAQLEKSRLLSDRFSAERPKGSFSTLEIQRTEQGDSAMYLCASSLSRQGDTEAFFGQGTRLTVV.

This sequence joins TRBV12-3 or TRBV12-4 and TRBJ2-7; 8 bases line up with TRBD2. V lost 4 bases to trimming and J lost 2 bases; unmatched junction nucleotides: 7. CDR3 length equals 15 residues. The CDR3 loop reads CASSSRTSRPYEQYF. As DNA, the CDR3 is TGTGCCAGCAGTTCCCGGACTAGCAGGCCCTACGAGCAGTACTTC.

In this sample, this clonotype turned up many times. This CDR3 reads CASSLEGSVGELFF. The CDR3 coding sequence is TGTGCCAGCAGCTTGGAGGGGTCAGTCGGGGAGCTGTTTTTT. V is TRBV7-9 and J is TRBJ2-2; TRBD2 is a possible D gene (6 bases). Germline CDR1 reads SEHNR; CDR2 reads FQNEAQ (reference sequence). The CDR3 loop spans 14 amino acids. Trimming removed 3 bases from V and 7 bases from J, with 12 bases in between.

This clonotype was counted a few times. The V and J genes are TRBV7-2 and TRBJ1-2; TRBD1 aligns across 8 bases. After removal of 1 base from V and 8 bases from J, the junction contained 6 bases not matched to a gene. Germline CDR1 is SGHTA and CDR2 is FQGNSA. The CDR3 consists of 14 residues. The CDR3 sequence: CASSLVGQDRGYTF. Here the CDR3 DNA reads TGTGCCAGCAGCTTAGTGGGACAGGACAGGGGCTACACCTTC.

This clonotype has only a few counts. This chain joins TRBV18 and TRBJ2-7; D unclear. The CDR3 is 13 amino acids. V shed 3 bases and J shed 7 bases, with 13 bases lying between them. CDR1 KGHSH and CDR2 LQKENI come from the germline V gene. CDR3 in DNA: TGTGCCAGCTCACCGTGGTCAGACGGGGAGCAGTACTTC. Amino acids: CASSPWSDGEQYF.

The chain links TRBV4-3 to TRBJ1-1, with 9 bases identical to TRBD1. Trimming took 0 bases from V and 3 from J; bases not matched to a gene: 8. Germline V gene data show CDR1 as LGHNA and CDR2 as YSLEER. The CDR3 spans 17 residues. Here the CDR3 DNA reads TGCGCCAGCAGCCAAGATGTCGGGACAGGGTGGTACACTGAAGCTTTCTTT. As protein: CASSQDVGTGWYTEAFF.

The chain recombines TRBV20-1 with TRBJ2-3; 12 bases align to TRBD2. V lost 0 bases, J lost 6 bases, and 7 bases stayed unmatched. This CDR3 has 16 residues. The germline CDR1 and CDR2 sequences are DFQATT and SNEGSKA (reference sequence). This chain's CDR3 is CSARDTSGRRVDTQYF. CDR3 sequence (DNA): TGCAGTGCTAGAGATACTAGCGGGAGGCGGGTTGATACGCAGTATTTT.

This clonotype was detected many times. The chain employs TRBV3-1 and TRBJ2-5; D ambiguous. CDR1 and CDR2 (germline): LGHDT, YNNKEL (reference sequence). There are 14 residues in the CDR3. Between the trimmed V and J ends, which lost 1 base and 6 bases, there was a span of 12 bases. The CDR3, as DNA: TGTGCCAGCAGCCAAGCACAAAGGGTGAAGACCCAGTACTTC. It specifies CASSQAQRVKTQYF.

Many counts were recorded for this clonotype. V and J are TRBV4-3 and TRBJ2-1; no reliable D call. Deletions cut 0 bases from V and 3 bases from J, with 15 bases between. Germline V gives CDR1 LGHNA, CDR2 YSLEER. This CDR3 region has 17 residues. CDR3 sequence: CASSQDYRRGFYNEQFF. For the CDR3, the DNA is TGCGCCAGCAGCCAAGATTATAGGCGAGGATTCTACAATGAGCAGTTCTTC.

This clonotype was counted ten times or more. This chain uses TRBV15 with TRBJ1-5, with D possibly TRBD1 on 5 matching bases. The CDR3 length is 13 residues. The V gene's germline CDR1 is LNHNV and CDR2 YYDKDF (reference sequence). V gave up 6 bases and J gave up 6 bases, with 12 bases separating them. CDR3 region: CATSFDSIQPQHF. The DNA for the CDR3 is TGTGCCACCAGTTTCGACAGTATTCAGCCCCAGCATTTT.

In this sample, this clonotype turned up a few times. CDR3 protein: CSADTTWTGADTQYF. The CDR3 DNA reads TGCAGTGCCGACACCACCTGGACTGGGGCAGATACGCAGTATTTT. This rearrangement joins TRBV20-1 to TRBJ2-3, with a weak D call TRBD2 (5 bases). Germline V gene data show CDR1 as DFQATT and CDR2 as SNEGSKA (reference sequence). The CDR3 is 15 amino acids. The V end lost 6 bases, the J end lost 4 bases, and 20 bases lay between the germline ends.

At least ten counts were recorded for this clonotype. The chain carries TRBV6-1 and TRBJ2-7; 10 bases line up with TRBD2. V dropped 4 bases and J dropped 4; count of bases not matched to a gene: 7. Germline V gene lookup returns CDR1 MNHNS and CDR2 SASEGT. The CDR3 covers 15 residues. The CDR3: CASSGKREGLYEQYF. For the CDR3, the DNA is TGTGCCAGCAGTGGGAAGCGGGAGGGCCTTTACGAGCAGTACTTC.

The chain has TRBV6-2 or TRBV6-3 and TRBJ2-7, with 8 nucleotides matching TRBD2. The V gene's germline CDR1 is MNHEY and CDR2 SVGEGT. CDR3 length: 14 residues. Germline trimming cut 2 bases from V and 5 bases from J; bases unmatched to any gene: 5. The CDR3 region has the DNA TGTGCCAGCAGTTACCTCGGGAGGGCCAACGAGCAGTACTTC. Protein sequence: CASSYLGRANEQYF.

This clonotype was counted between two and nine times. V is TRBV28 and J is TRBJ2-3; D is undetermined. The CDR3 covers 12 residues. The germline V and J ends were trimmed by 6 bases and 6 bases, with 10 bases remaining between them. Germline CDR1 reads MDHEN; CDR2 reads SYDVKM. CDR3 loop: CASSAGWDTQYF. The CDR3 bases are TGTGCCAGCAGCGCCGGGTGGGATACGCAGTATTTT.

The chain combines TRBV15 with TRBJ2-5; D unclear. CDR3 length equals 15 residues. Trimming took off 1 base at V and 4 bases at J, with 13 bases between the two ends. The germline V gene has CDR1 LNHNV and CDR2 YYDKDF (reference sequence). For the CDR3, the DNA is TGTGCCACCAGCAGAGGCCTACCGCCGCGAGAGACCCAGTACTTC. Translation gives CATSRGLPPRETQYF.

This clonotype was detected ten times or more. The rearrangement links TRBV20-1 to TRBJ2-1; no reliable D call. V shed 0 bases and J shed 6 bases, with 9 bases lying between them. Germline V CDR1 and CDR2: DFQATT, SNEGSKA (reference sequence). This CDR3 spans 13 amino acids. The CDR3 region has the DNA TGCAGTGCTAGAGAGACCCCGACCAATGAGCAGTTCTTC. Translated: CSARETPTNEQFF.

This clonotype was detected only a few times. The V and J genes are TRBV28 and TRBJ2-7, with TRBD2 identical over 8 bases. With 4 bases clipped from V and 4 bases from J, the junction kept 21 bases outside the gene matches. The CDR3 contains 19 residues. Germline CDR1 MDHEN, CDR2 SYDVKM. CDR3 residues: CASSSFTMQGTRQLYEQYF. The CDR3 DNA sequence: TGTGCCAGCAGTTCCTTTACAATGCAGGGGACTAGGCAACTTTACGAGCAGTACTTC.

In its sample, this clonotype was seen many times. The genes are TRBV7-9 and TRBJ2-3; 7 nucleotides line up with TRBD2. The V gene's germline CDR1 is SEHNR and CDR2 FQNEAQ (reference sequence). This CDR3 region has 15 residues. V gave up 0 bases and J gave up 3 bases; unmatched junction bases: 3. The CDR3 bases are TGTGCCAGCAGCTTAGCGCGCGGGGGAACAGATACGCAGTATTTT. This sequence encodes CASSLARGGTDTQYF.